At least ten counts were recorded for the clone carrying this T cell receptor beta chain. The antigen remains unidentified. Germline CDR1 and CDR2: SNHLY and FYNNEI. The CDR3 consists of 16 residues. Trimming cost V 7 bases and J 0 bases; bases outside gene matches: 3. Template switching supplied a universal primer site; unique molecular identifiers were carried on the cDNA. MiXCR, applied by TCRdb to the 5' RACE reads, yields one record per CDR3 protein. Of around 140,000 distinct CDR3 sequences in the sample, around 3.5% were seen once. The data belong to a study of identical twins. General study findings and limits: Findings came from cross-sectional statistics, without long-term follow-up of donors.

The V and J genes are TRBV2 and TRBJ2-2; TRBD2 matches 12 bases. The source is a man between 18 and 35 years old in good health. The sequenced sample consisted of memory T cells sorted from blood. The CDR3 sequence is CASKTSGSPNTGELFF. In DNA, the CDR3 is TGTGCCAGCAAGACTAGCGGGAGTCCGAACACCGGGGAGCTGTTTTTT.